This TCR beta chain was retrieved from a study of blood T cells in healthy people across ages. This CDR3 has 15 amino acids. Germline V gene sequence: CDR1 MNHEY, CDR2 SMNVEV (reference sequence). Trimming cost V 3 bases and J 3 bases, with 9 bases left between them. The sample holds a few counts of this clonotype. Primed by a sample-barcoded 5' primer and a J-beta primer mix, a second PCR proceeded for about 7 to 11 cycles. Sequencing yielded, for each sample, at least 3 million paired-end reads carrying CDR3. TCRdb used MiXCR to reprocess the 5' RACE reads, holding one entry per CDR3 protein. The table shows approximately 680,000 distinct CDR3 sequences, with 32% occurring only once. Each donor gave approximately 9.7 milliliters of peripheral blood.

The clonotype comes from a woman aged 80 or over in good health. This sequence joins TRBV27 and TRBJ1-6; D unresolved. Sequencing input: blood. CDR3 protein: CASSFGPVYNSPLHF. The CDR3 DNA is TGTGCCAGCAGTTTCGGACCGGTCTATAATTCACCCCTCCACTTT.